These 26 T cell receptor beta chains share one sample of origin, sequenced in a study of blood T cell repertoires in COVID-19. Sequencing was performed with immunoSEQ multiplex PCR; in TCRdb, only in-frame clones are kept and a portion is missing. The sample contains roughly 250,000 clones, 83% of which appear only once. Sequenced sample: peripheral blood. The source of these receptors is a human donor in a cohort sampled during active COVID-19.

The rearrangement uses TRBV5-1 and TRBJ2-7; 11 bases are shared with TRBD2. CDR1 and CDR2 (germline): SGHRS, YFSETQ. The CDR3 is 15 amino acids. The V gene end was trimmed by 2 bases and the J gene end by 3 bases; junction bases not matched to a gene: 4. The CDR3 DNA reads TGCGCCAGCAGCTTACTAGCGGGAGTAGACTACGAGCAGTACTTC. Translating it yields CASSLLAGVDYEQYF.

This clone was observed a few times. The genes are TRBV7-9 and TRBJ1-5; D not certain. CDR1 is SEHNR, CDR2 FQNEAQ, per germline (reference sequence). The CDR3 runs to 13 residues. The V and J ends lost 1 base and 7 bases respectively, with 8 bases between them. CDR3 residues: CASSLDLGQPQHF. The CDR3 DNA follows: TGTGCCAGCAGCTTAGATCTTGGCCAGCCCCAGCATTTT.

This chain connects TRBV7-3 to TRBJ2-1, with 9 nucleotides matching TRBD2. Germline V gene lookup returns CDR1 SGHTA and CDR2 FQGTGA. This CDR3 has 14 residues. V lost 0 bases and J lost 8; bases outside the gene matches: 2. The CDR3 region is CASSLTASGDEQFF. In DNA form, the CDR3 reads TGTGCCAGCAGCTTAACTGCTAGCGGGGATGAGCAGTTCTTC.

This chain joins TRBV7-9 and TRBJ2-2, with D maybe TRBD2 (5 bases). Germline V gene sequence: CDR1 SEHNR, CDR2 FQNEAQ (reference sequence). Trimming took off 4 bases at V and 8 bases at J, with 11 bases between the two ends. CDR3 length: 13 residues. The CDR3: CASSSSGGGELFF. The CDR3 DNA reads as TGTGCCAGCAGCTCATCCGGAGGAGGGGAGCTGTTTTTT.

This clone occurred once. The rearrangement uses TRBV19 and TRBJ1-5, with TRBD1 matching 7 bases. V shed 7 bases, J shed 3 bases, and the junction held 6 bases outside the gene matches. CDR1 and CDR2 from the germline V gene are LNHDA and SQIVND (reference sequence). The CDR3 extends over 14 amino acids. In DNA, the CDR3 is TGTGCCAGTACTACTACAGGGGCCAATCAGCCCCAGCATTTT. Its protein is CASTTTGANQPQHF.

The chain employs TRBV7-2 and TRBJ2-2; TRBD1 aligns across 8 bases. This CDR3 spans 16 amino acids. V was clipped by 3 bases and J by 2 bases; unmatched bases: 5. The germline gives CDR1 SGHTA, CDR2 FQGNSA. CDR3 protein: CASSFYPGGNTGELFF. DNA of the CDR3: TGTGCCAGCAGCTTTTATCCAGGGGGCAACACCGGGGAGCTGTTTTTT.

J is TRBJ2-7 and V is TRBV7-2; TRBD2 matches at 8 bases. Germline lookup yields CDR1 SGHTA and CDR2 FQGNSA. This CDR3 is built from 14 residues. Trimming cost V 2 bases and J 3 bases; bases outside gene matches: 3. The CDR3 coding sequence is TGTGCCAGCAGCTTACAGCGGGGGAGCTACGAGCAGTACTTC. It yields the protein CASSLQRGSYEQYF.

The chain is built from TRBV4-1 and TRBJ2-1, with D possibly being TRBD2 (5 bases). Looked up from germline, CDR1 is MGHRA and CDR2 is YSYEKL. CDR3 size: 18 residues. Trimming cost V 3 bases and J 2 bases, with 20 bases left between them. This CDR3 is CASSHPEGLPSPYNEQFF. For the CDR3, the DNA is TGCGCCAGCAGCCACCCCGAGGGTCTCCCGAGTCCCTACAATGAGCAGTTCTTC.

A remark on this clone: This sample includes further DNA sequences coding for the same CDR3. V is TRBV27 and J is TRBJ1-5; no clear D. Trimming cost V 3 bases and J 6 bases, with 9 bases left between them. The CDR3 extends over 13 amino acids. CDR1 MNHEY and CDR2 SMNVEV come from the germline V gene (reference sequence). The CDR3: CASSFGFGQPQHF. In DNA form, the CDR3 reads TGTGCCAGCAGTTTCGGGTTCGGTCAGCCCCAGCATTTT.

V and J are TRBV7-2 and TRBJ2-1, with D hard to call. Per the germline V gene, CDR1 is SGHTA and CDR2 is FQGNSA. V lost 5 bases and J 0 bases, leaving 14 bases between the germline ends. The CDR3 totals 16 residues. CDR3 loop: CASSVRVGSSYNEQFF. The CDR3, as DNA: TGTGCCAGCAGCGTACGTGTGGGCAGCTCCTACAATGAGCAGTTCTTC. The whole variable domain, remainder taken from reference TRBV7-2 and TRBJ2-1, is GAGVSQSPSNKVTEKGKDVELRCDPISGHTALYWYRQSLGQGLEFLIYFQGNSAPDKSGLPSDRFSAERTGGSVSTLTIQRTQQEDSAVYLCASSVRVGSSYNEQFFGPGTRLTVL.

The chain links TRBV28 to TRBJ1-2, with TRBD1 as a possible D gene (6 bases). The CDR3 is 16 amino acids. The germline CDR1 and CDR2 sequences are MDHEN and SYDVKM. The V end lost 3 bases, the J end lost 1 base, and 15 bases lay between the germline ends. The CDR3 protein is CASSFMRGGHNYGYTF. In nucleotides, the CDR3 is TGTGCCAGCAGTTTCATGCGGGGGGGCCATAACTATGGCTACACCTTC.

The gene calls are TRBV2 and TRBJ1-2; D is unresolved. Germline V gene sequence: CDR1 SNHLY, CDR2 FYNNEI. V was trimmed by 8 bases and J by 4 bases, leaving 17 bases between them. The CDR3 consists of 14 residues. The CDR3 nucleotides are TGTGCCAGCGCCCCCGGTAGAGCTACCTATGGCTACACCTTC. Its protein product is CASAPGRATYGYTF.

For the CDR3, the DNA is TGTGCCAGCAGCCCGACAGATAACTATGGCTACACCTTC. This sequence encodes CASSPTDNYGYTF. The chain joins TRBV3-1 (or the pseudogene TRBV3-2) to TRBJ1-2; D possibly corresponds to TRBD1 (5 bases). The CDR3 consists of 13 residues. Deletions cut 4 bases from V and 1 base from J, with 7 bases between. Germline CDR1 reads LGHDT; CDR2 reads YNNKEL (reference sequence).

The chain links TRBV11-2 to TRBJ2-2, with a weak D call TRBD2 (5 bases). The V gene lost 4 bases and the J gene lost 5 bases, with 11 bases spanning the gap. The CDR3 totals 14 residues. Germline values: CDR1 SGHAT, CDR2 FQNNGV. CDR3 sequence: CASSSSRVTGELFF. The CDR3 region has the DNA TGTGCCAGCAGCTCGTCGAGGGTTACCGGGGAGCTGTTTTTT. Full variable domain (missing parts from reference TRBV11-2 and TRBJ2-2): EAGVAQSPRYKIIEKRQSVAFWCNPISGHATLYWYQQILGQGPKLLIQFQNNGVVDDSQLPKDRFSAERLKGVDSTLKIQPAKLEDSAVYLCASSSSRVTGELFFGEGSRLTVL.

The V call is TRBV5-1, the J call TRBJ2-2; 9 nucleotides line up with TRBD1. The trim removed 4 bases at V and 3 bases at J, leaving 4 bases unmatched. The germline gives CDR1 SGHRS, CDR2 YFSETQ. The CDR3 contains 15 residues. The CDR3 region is CASSPRTGDTGELFF. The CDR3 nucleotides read TGCGCCAGCAGCCCGAGGACAGGGGACACCGGGGAGCTGTTTTTT.

For the CDR3, the DNA is TGTGCCAGTAGTATTGACAGTTCATCCTACGAGCAGTACTTC. Protein: CASSIDSSSYEQYF. The rearrangement joins TRBV19 to TRBJ2-7; possibly TRBD1 for D (5 bases). Germline CDR1 and CDR2: LNHDA and SQIVND (reference sequence). Trimming pared 3 bases from V and 1 base from J, leaving 10 bases between. This CDR3 contains 14 residues.

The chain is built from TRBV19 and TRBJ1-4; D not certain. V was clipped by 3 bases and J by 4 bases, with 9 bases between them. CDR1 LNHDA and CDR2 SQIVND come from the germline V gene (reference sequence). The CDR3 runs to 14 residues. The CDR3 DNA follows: TGTGCCAGTAGTATGGCAATCAGTAATGAAAAACTGTTTTTT. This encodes CASSMAISNEKLFF.

The CDR3 DNA sequence: TGTGCCAGCAGGGCGGACAGGGACTACTCCTACGAGCAGTACTTC. Protein: CASRADRDYSYEQYF. J is TRBJ2-7 and V is TRBV6-5; TRBD1 might be the D (8 bases). The CDR3 has 15 amino acids. Germline V gene data show CDR1 as MNHEY and CDR2 as SVGAGI. V lost 6 bases, J lost 0 bases, and 15 bases lay in between.

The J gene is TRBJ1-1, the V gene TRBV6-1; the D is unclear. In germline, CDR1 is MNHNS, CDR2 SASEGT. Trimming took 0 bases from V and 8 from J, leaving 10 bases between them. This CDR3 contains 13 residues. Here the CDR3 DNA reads TGTGCCAGCAGTGAAGCCGTGGGGAGGGAAGCTTTCTTT. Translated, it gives CASSEAVGREAFF.

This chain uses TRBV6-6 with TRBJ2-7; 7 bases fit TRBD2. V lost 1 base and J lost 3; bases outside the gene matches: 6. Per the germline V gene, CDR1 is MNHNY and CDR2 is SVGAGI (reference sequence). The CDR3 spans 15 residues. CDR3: CASSYLSSGHYEQYF. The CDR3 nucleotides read TGTGCCAGCAGTTACTTGTCTAGCGGACACTACGAGCAGTACTTC.

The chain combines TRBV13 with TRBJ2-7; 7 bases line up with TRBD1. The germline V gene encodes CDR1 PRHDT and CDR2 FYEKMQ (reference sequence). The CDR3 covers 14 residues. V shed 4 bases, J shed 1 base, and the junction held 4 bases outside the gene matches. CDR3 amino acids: CASSSGQPSYEQYF. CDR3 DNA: TGTGCCAGCAGCTCGGGACAGCCTTCCTACGAGCAGTACTTC.

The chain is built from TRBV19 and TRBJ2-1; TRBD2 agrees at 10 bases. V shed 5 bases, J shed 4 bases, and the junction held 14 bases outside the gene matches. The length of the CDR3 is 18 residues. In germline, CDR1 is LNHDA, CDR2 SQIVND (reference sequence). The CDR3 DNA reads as TGTGCCAGTAGTCTAAGTGGAGGAGCGGGAGGGCCGTACAATGAGCAGTTCTTC. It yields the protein CASSLSGGAGGPYNEQFF. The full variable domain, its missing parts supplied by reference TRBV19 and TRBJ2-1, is DGGITQSPKYLFRKEGQNVTLSCEQNLNHDAMYWYRQDPGQGLRLIYYSQIVNDFQKGDIAEGYSVSREKKESFPLTVTSAQKNPTAFYLCASSLSGGAGGPYNEQFFGPGTRLTVL.

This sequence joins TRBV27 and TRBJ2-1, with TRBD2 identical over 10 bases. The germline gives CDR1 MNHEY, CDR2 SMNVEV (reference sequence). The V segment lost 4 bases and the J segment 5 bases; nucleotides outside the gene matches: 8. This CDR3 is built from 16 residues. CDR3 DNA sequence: TGTGCCAGCAGTTCATACTCTAGCGGGAGCGACAATGAGCAGTTCTTC. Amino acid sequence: CASSSYSSGSDNEQFF.

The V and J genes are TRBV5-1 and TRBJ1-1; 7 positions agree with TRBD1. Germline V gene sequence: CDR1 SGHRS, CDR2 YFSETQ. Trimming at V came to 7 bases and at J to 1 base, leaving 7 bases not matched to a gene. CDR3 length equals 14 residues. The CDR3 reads CASLEGAANTEAFF. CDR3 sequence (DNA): TGCGCCAGCCTCGAGGGGGCGGCGAACACTGAAGCTTTCTTT.

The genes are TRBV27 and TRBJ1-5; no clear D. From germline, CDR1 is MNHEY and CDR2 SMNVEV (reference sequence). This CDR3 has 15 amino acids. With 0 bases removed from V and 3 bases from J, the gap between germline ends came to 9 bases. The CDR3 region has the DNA TGTGCCAGCAGTTTATCGTTGCAGTTCAATCAGCCCCAGCATTTT. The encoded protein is CASSLSLQFNQPQHF.

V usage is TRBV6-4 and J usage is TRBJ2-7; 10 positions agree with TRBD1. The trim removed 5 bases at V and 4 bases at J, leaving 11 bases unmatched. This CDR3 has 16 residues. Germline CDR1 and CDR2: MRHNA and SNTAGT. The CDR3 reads CASSSLDRGFTYEQYF. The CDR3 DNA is TGTGCCAGCAGTTCTCTGGACAGGGGGTTTACGTACGAGCAGTACTTC.